The present entry profiles one TCR beta chain with its context. Its antigen is not known. This specimen comes from a study of T cells after yellow fever vaccination. Study-wide findings and caveats: Just a small share of clonotypes turned up in the CD4 compartment as well as the CD8 compartment. Secondary responses were weaker yet peaked faster, day 5 versus 15. Highly abundant clonotypes carried over from the bulk population could end up in FACS-sorted repertoires as contaminants.

Trimming cost V 6 bases and J 3 bases; bases outside gene matches: 2. The CDR3 is 13 residues long. Per germline, CDR1 MNHEY and CDR2 SVGEGT. 5'RACE template switching added a universal primer site and UMIs to TCR cDNA. Via MiXCR, TCRdb re-called the 5' RACE reads, giving one row per CDR3 protein. The profile covers fewer than 450,000 distinct CDR3 sequences, with 7% to 10% appearing a single time and approximately 15% taken by the ten largest. Source: PBMCs, taken more than 35 days after the first yellow fever vaccination. The rearrangement uses TRBV6-2 or TRBV6-3 and TRBJ2-7, with 10 bases matching TRBD1. The TCR comes from a man between 18 and 35 years old who received the YFV17D yellow fever vaccine. CDR3 loop: CASRWDRGYEQYF. The CDR3 DNA reads TGTGCCAGCAGATGGGACAGGGGCTACGAGCAGTACTTC.